The 17 T cell receptor beta chains in this list originate from one sample, sequenced in a study of T cell repertoires in cytomegalovirus infection. For these TCRs, the target antigens are not known. TCRdb used MiXCR to reprocess the reads, holding one entry per CDR3 protein. The sample shows fewer than 900,000 distinct CDR3 sequences, around 29% of them seen only once. Source: cultured CD8+ T cells from PBMCs, taken from culture after CMV antigen stimulation. The receptor source for this set is a human donor in good health (CMV status not recorded). Some clones in this sample may be carry-over from other donors' samples.

CDR3 sequence reads: CASSLKGAARESEAFF. CDR3 DNA: TGTGCCAGCAGCTTAAAAGGTGCTGCTCGGGAGAGTGAAGCTTTCTTT. This chain joins TRBV7-9 and TRBJ1-1; D call uncertain. CDR3 length: 16 amino acids. The V gene lost 2 bases and the J gene lost 7 bases, with 20 bases spanning the gap. CDR1 and CDR2 (germline): SEHNR, FQNEAQ (reference sequence).

The chain has TRBV10-3 and TRBJ1-6, with D perhaps TRBD1 (5 bases). The germline V gene encodes CDR1 ENHRY and CDR2 SYGVKD. V was clipped by 0 bases and J by 5 bases, with 8 bases between them. The CDR3 runs 15 residues. CDR3 in DNA: TGTGCCATCAGTGAGTCACCCAGGGATAATTCACCCCTCCACTTT. Its protein is CAISESPRDNSPLHF.

This clonotype was detected a few times. The chain uses TRBV10-2 and TRBJ1-6, with D maybe TRBD1 (6 bases). There are 13 residues in the CDR3. The germline V and J ends were trimmed by 6 bases and 10 bases, with 13 bases remaining between them. Germline loops: CDR1 WSHSY, CDR2 SAAADI. This CDR3 is CASSLGQKSPLHF. The CDR3 DNA reads as TGCGCCAGCAGCCTTGGACAGAAATCACCCCTCCACTTT.

The chain links TRBV28 to TRBJ1-1, with D unresolved. The CDR3 is made up of 17 amino acids. CDR1 MDHEN and CDR2 SYDVKM come from the germline V gene. Trimming removed 0 bases at V and 5 bases at J, with 19 bases between. The DNA of the CDR3 is TGTGCCAGCAGTTTATGGGCCACCCCGGCTGTTGGAACTGAAGCTTTCTTT. It yields the protein CASSLWATPAVGTEAFF.

The sample holds a few counts of this clonotype. The V and J genes are TRBV6-6 and TRBJ2-1; 7 nucleotides agree with TRBD1. J gave up 6 bases and V 4 bases, and 9 bases lay outside the gene matches. The CDR3 consists of 15 residues. Germline CDR1 and CDR2: MNHNY and SVGAGI (reference sequence). The CDR3 region is CASSFQRPGGNEQFF. CDR3 nucleotide sequence: TGTGCCAGCAGTTTTCAGCGGCCAGGGGGCAATGAGCAGTTCTTC.

The chain uses TRBV5-6 and TRBJ2-5, with TRBD1 as a possible D gene (5 bases). The CDR3 sequence is 15 residues long. CDR1 is SGHDT, CDR2 YYEEEE, per germline. The V gene lost 4 bases and the J gene lost 5 bases, with 18 bases spanning the gap. The CDR3 loop is CASSPNSRVWETQYF. The DNA for the CDR3 is TGTGCCAGCAGCCCTAACTCCAGGGTTTGGGAGACCCAGTACTTC.

The V call is TRBV6-6, the J call TRBJ1-2; 7 nucleotides align to TRBD1. The germline gives CDR1 MNHNY, CDR2 SVGAGI (reference sequence). J gave up 8 bases and V 4 bases, and 13 bases lay outside the gene matches. The CDR3 length is 15 residues. The CDR3 DNA reads TGTGCCAGCAGTTCCCGCCCGGGACAGAAATGGGGCTACACCTTC. It translates to CASSSRPGQKWGYTF.

The chain carries TRBV7-3 and TRBJ2-1; D call uncertain. CDR1 SGHTA and CDR2 FQGTGA come from the germline V gene. V was shortened by 6 bases and J by 1 base, with 10 bases between the two germline ends. There are 14 residues in the CDR3. CDR3 in amino acids: CASSPYGSYNEQFF. As DNA, the CDR3 is TGTGCCAGCAGTCCCTACGGGTCCTACAATGAGCAGTTCTTC.

The sample holds a few counts of this clonotype. The rearrangement links TRBV7-9 to TRBJ1-2; 11 bases agree with TRBD1. Unmatched junction bases numbered 7, after V lost 5 bases and J lost 2 bases. This CDR3 has 16 amino acids. CDR1 and CDR2 (germline): SEHNR, FQNEAQ (reference sequence). CDR3 sequence: CASSPGTGGANYGYTF. CDR3 in DNA: TGTGCCAGCAGCCCCGGGACAGGGGGTGCAAACTATGGCTACACCTTC.

The genes are TRBV11-2 and TRBJ2-2; 14 bases align to TRBD2. This CDR3 has 15 residues. The trim removed 6 bases at V and 6 bases at J, leaving 3 bases unmatched. The germline V gene has CDR1 SGHAT and CDR2 FQNNGV. CDR3 in DNA: TGTGCCAGCAGTCCGACTAGCGGGGGGGCCGGGGAGCTGTTTTTT. This codes for CASSPTSGGAGELFF.

This chain links TRBV27 with TRBJ1-1; D is perhaps TRBD1 (5 bases). The CDR3 is 14 amino acids. V lost 5 bases and J lost 2, with 12 bases in between. The germline CDR1 and CDR2 sequences are MNHEY and SMNVEV (reference sequence). CDR3: CASSPRVSNTEAFF. CDR3 DNA sequence: TGTGCCAGCAGTCCCAGGGTTTCTAACACTGAAGCTTTCTTT.

This clonotype was counted many times. This chain links TRBV7-2 with TRBJ2-7; D possibly corresponds to TRBD1 (6 bases). This CDR3 region has 14 residues. The germline V gene encodes CDR1 SGHTA and CDR2 FQGNSA. Between the trimmed V and J ends, which lost 1 base and 3 bases, there was a span of 10 bases. The CDR3 bases are TGTGCCAGCAGCTTAGTGGGGGACAACTACGAGCAGTACTTC. Its protein is CASSLVGDNYEQYF.

This clonotype was picked up a small number of times. The rearrangement links TRBV27 to TRBJ1-5; 9 positions agree with TRBD1. CDR3 length: 20 residues. V gave up 3 bases and J gave up 0 bases; unmatched junction bases: 15. Per the germline V gene, CDR1 is MNHEY and CDR2 is SMNVEV (reference sequence). The CDR3 region has the DNA TGTGCCAGCAGTTTCCTACCACCGGGACAGGGATATAATAGCAATCAGCCCCAGCATTTT. Translation: CASSFLPPGQGYNSNQPQHF.

This chain connects TRBV12-3 or TRBV12-4 to TRBJ2-7; D is unclear. CDR3 length: 13 residues. Trimming stripped 3 bases from V and 3 bases from J, with 9 bases between. CDR3 in DNA: TGTGCCAGCAGTTTTGGACCCCTCTACGAGCAGTACTTC. It is translated as CASSFGPLYEQYF.

This clonotype was seen a few times. The V gene is TRBV6-2 or TRBV6-3, the J gene TRBJ1-1; D possibly corresponds to TRBD1 (6 bases). From germline, CDR1 is MNHEY and CDR2 SVGEGT. V lost 4 bases to trimming and J lost 4 bases, with 16 bases between them. CDR3 length: 15 amino acids. CDR3 DNA sequence: TGTGCCAGCAGTTTCTACCCACAGGGTTCCACTGAAGCTTTCTTT. Amino acid sequence: CASSFYPQGSTEAFF.

This sequence joins TRBV7-8 and TRBJ2-3; 12 nucleotides align to TRBD2. Germline V CDR1 and CDR2: SGHVS, FQNEAQ. The CDR3 has 18 residues. The V gene end was trimmed by 1 base and the J gene end by 2 bases; junction bases not matched to a gene: 7. The CDR3, as DNA: TGTGCCAGCAGCTTAGGTGGGGGACTAGCGGGTTTCACAGATACGCAGTATTTT. This gives the protein CASSLGGGLAGFTDTQYF.

J is TRBJ2-5 and V is TRBV20-1; D is perhaps TRBD2 (6 bases). CDR1 and CDR2 (germline): DFQATT, SNEGSKA (reference sequence). V lost 3 bases, J lost 7 bases, and 9 bases lay in between. The CDR3 extends over 11 amino acids. CDR3 sequence reads: CSARREATQYF. In nucleotides, the CDR3 is TGCAGTGCTAGGAGGGAGGCGACCCAGTACTTC.